These 18 T cell receptor beta chains came from one sample sequenced in a study of pediatric ulcerative colitis. Data came from immunoSEQ multiplex PCR; TCRdb stores just in-frame clones and leaves some out. Of under 20,000 clones in the sample, just under 75% were seen once. Rectal tissue came from one to two pinch biopsies taken at colonoscopy. The sample taken for sequencing was gut tissue. The source of these receptors is a girl between 5 and 17 years old with moderate ulcerative colitis.

The gene calls are TRBV2 and TRBJ1-1, with D uncertain. The CDR3 totals 14 residues. Trimming stripped 4 bases from V and 2 bases from J, with 11 bases between. Germline V lookup: CDR1 SNHLY, CDR2 FYNNEI. This CDR3 reads CASSVSFFNTEAFF. Written as DNA, the CDR3 is TGTGCCAGCAGTGTTTCATTTTTTAACACTGAAGCTTTCTTT.

The chain links TRBV2 to TRBJ2-1; D is unresolved. CDR1 is SNHLY, CDR2 FYNNEI, per germline. This CDR3 region has 12 residues. V was shortened by 2 bases and J by 6 bases, with 5 bases between the two germline ends. The CDR3 DNA follows: TGTGCCAGCAGTGAAAACCCCAATGAGCAGTTCTTC. As protein: CASSENPNEQFF.

This clone was observed a single time. The chain links TRBV6-4 to TRBJ2-2; 9 nucleotides agree with TRBD1. The CDR3 loop spans 14 amino acids. Germline loops: CDR1 MRHNA, CDR2 SNTAGT. After removal of 8 bases from V and 4 bases from J, the junction contained 5 bases not matched to a gene. The CDR3 DNA follows: TGTGCCAGCGGGCTGGGACAGGGCACCGGGGAGCTGTTTTTT. Translation: CASGLGQGTGELFF.

Only a few counts were recorded for this clone. The chain uses TRBV10-3 and TRBJ2-7, with D tentatively TRBD2 (7 bases). V lost 1 base, J lost 5 bases, and 12 bases lay in between. Per germline, CDR1 ENHRY and CDR2 SYGVKD. This CDR3 has 14 amino acids. This CDR3 reads CAISEWGGRDEQYF. In DNA, the CDR3 is TGTGCCATCAGTGAGTGGGGGGGGCGCGACGAGCAGTACTTC.

The chain couples TRBV5-6 to TRBJ2-2, with D unresolved. The V and J ends lost 2 bases and 6 bases respectively, with 17 bases between them. Germline loops: CDR1 SGHDT, CDR2 YYEEEE. The CDR3 is 16 amino acids. This CDR3 reads CASSFYKLSGSGELFF. The CDR3 nucleotides read TGTGCCAGCAGCTTCTACAAACTGTCAGGATCCGGGGAGCTGTTTTTT.

CDR3 residues: CASSDSMCQPQHF. In DNA form, the CDR3 reads TGTGCCAGCAGTGACTCTATGTGTCAGCCCCAGCATTTT. V is TRBV6-4 and J is TRBJ1-5; D not certain. This CDR3 is 13 amino acids long. Germline values: CDR1 MRHNA, CDR2 SNTAGT. The V and J ends lost 0 bases and 6 bases respectively, with 6 bases between them.

This clone was observed a handful of times. This rearrangement joins TRBV29-1 to TRBJ1-2; TRBD1 aligns across 10 bases. Unmatched junction bases numbered 11, after V lost 4 bases and J lost 3 bases. The germline V gene has CDR1 SQVTM and CDR2 ANQGSEA. The CDR3 consists of 16 residues. The CDR3 sequence is CSVVAATGGRDYGYTF. The CDR3 coding sequence is TGCAGCGTTGTGGCCGCGACAGGGGGCCGGGACTATGGCTACACCTTC.

J is TRBJ2-7 and V is TRBV7-9; D is unclear. Germline V gives CDR1 SEHNR, CDR2 FQNEAQ (reference sequence). This CDR3 is built from 12 residues. V lost 1 base and J 4 bases, leaving 5 bases between the germline ends. The CDR3 DNA follows: TGTGCCAGCAGCTTAGTAGCTTACGAGCAGTACTTC. Amino acid sequence: CASSLVAYEQYF. The whole variable domain, filled in from reference TRBV7-9 and TRBJ2-7, reads DTGVSQNPRHKITKRGQNVTFRCDPISEHNRLYWYRQTLGQGPEFLTYFQNEAQLEKSRLLSDRFSAERPKGSFSTLEIQRTEQGDSAMYLCASSLVAYEQYFGPGTRLTVT.

V gene TRBV30 combines with J gene TRBJ2-3, with D possibly being TRBD2 (5 bases). The CDR3 totals 12 residues. Trimming stripped 5 bases from V and 3 bases from J, with 9 bases between. Per germline, CDR1 GTSNPN and CDR2 SVGIG (reference sequence). In DNA, the CDR3 is TGTGCCTGGGCCCCGGGGACAGATACGCAGTATTTT. It specifies CAWAPGTDTQYF.

The chain is built from TRBV4-1 and TRBJ2-5; TRBD2 agrees at 13 bases. Germline CDR1 MGHRA, CDR2 YSYEKL. The V gene end was trimmed by 1 base and the J gene end by 5 bases; junction bases not matched to a gene: 4. This CDR3 contains 16 residues. The CDR3 nucleotides are TGCGCCAGCAGCCAAGGACTAGCGGGGGGATGGGAGACCCAGTACTTC. This sequence encodes CASSQGLAGGWETQYF.

The genes are TRBV13 and TRBJ1-3; unclear D gene. CDR1 PRHDT and CDR2 FYEKMQ come from the germline V gene (reference sequence). V shed 1 base and J shed 0 bases, with 7 bases lying between them. This CDR3 contains 15 residues. Here the CDR3 reads CASSLVRDSGNTIYF. Written as DNA, the CDR3 is TGTGCCAGCAGCTTAGTACGGGACTCTGGAAACACCATATATTTT. The full variable domain, completed using reference TRBV13 and TRBJ1-3, is AAGVIQSPRHLIKEKRETATLKCYPIPRHDTVYWYQQGPGQDPQFLISFYEKMQSDKGSIPDRFSAQQFSDYHSELNMSSLELGDSALYFCASSLVRDSGNTIYFGEGSWLTVV.

This clone was seen only a few times. The chain uses TRBV18 and TRBJ1-2; TRBD1 might be the D (5 bases). The CDR3 is 14 residues long. Trimming took 0 bases from V and 5 from J, leaving 10 bases between them. Germline CDR1 is KGHSH and CDR2 is LQKENI. The CDR3: CASSPPGGSYGYTF. In DNA form, the CDR3 reads TGTGCCAGCTCACCACCGGGGGGATCATATGGCTACACCTTC.

This chain links TRBV7-9 with TRBJ1-1; TRBD1 matches 7 bases. Germline-derived CDR1 and CDR2 are SEHNR and FQNEAQ (reference sequence). After removal of 4 bases from V and 0 bases from J, the junction contained 5 bases not matched to a gene. The CDR3 runs to 15 residues. The CDR3 is CASSSRTGMNTEAFF. The CDR3 coding sequence is TGTGCCAGCAGCTCCCGGACAGGAATGAACACTGAAGCTTTCTTT.

The J gene is TRBJ1-1, the V gene TRBV19; D perhaps matches TRBD1 (5 bases). Germline CDR1 and CDR2: LNHDA and SQIVND (reference sequence). Trimming stripped 7 bases from V and 6 bases from J, with 12 bases between. The CDR3 spans 12 residues. The CDR3 region has the DNA TGTGCCAGTATGGGACCGAGGGCTGAAGCTTTCTTT. It is translated as CASMGPRAEAFF.

The V call is TRBV15, the J call TRBJ2-3; weak D call: TRBD1 (7 bases). Germline CDR1 is LNHNV and CDR2 is YYDKDF (reference sequence). The CDR3 runs to 13 residues. V was pared by 8 bases and J by 5 bases, with 14 bases between. The CDR3 DNA is TGTGCCACCGCCAGGGGGGCACGAGATACGCAGTATTTT. This sequence encodes CATARGARDTQYF.

With respect to this clone: Distinct nucleotide sequences in the sample also encode this CDR3. The rearrangement joins TRBV5-1 to TRBJ1-2; 7 positions match TRBD1. V trimming: 0 bases; J trimming: 3 bases; junction bases outside the gene matches: 5. This CDR3 has 15 amino acids. Germline CDR1 is SGHRS and CDR2 is YFSETQ. The CDR3 loop reads CASSLALTGDYGYTF. In DNA form, the CDR3 reads TGCGCCAGCAGCTTGGCCTTAACAGGGGACTATGGCTACACCTTC.

The V gene is TRBV7-9, the J gene TRBJ2-7, with D possibly TRBD1 on 6 matching bases. The length of the CDR3 is 14 residues. V shed 6 bases and J shed 3 bases, with 15 bases lying between them. Germline-derived CDR1 and CDR2 are SEHNR and FQNEAQ (reference sequence). The CDR3 bases are TGTGCCAGCAGGCAATCCACAGGGAACTACGAGCAGTACTTC. This encodes CASRQSTGNYEQYF.

The CDR3 bases are TGTGCCAGCAGCCCCGAAGGATATGGCTACACCTTC. Residues: CASSPEGYGYTF. This sequence joins TRBV11-2 and TRBJ1-2, with D uncertain. Trimming took off 5 bases at V and 5 bases at J, with 9 bases between the two ends. From germline, CDR1 is SGHAT and CDR2 FQNNGV. The CDR3 contains 12 residues.